This T cell receptor beta chain came from a study of blood T cell repertoires in COVID-19. Cohort 3 donors counted as recovered after two negative PCRs, clearance, or resolved symptoms. This table comes from immunoSEQ multiplex PCR, and its TCRdb copy is limited to in-frame clones, with some not included. Here the sample spans 110,000 to 150,000 clones, over 80% being singletons. The germline V gene encodes CDR1 LNHDA and CDR2 SQIVND (reference sequence). CDR3 length: 13 amino acids. The trim removed 7 bases at V and 3 bases at J, leaving 4 bases unmatched. This TCR derives from a man aged 60 to 75 who had recovered from COVID-19. The sequenced sample consisted of PBMCs or T cells enriched from blood (not recorded which). The chain joins TRBV19 to TRBJ2-7, with 9 bases matching TRBD1. The CDR3 sequence is CASKSGQGYEQYF. In nucleotides, the CDR3 is TGTGCCAGTAAGTCGGGACAGGGCTACGAGCAGTACTTC. The full variable domain, in which reference TRBV19 and TRBJ2-7 provide the parts outside the CDR3, is DGGITQSPKYLFRKEGQNVTLSCEQNLNHDAMYWYRQDPGQGLRLIYYSQIVNDFQKGDIAEGYSVSREKKESFPLTVTSAQKNPTAFYLCASKSGQGYEQYFGPGTRLTVT.